What follows are 21 T cell receptor beta chains derived from one specimen sequenced in a study of a mutant IDH1 vaccine in newly diagnosed glioma. No antigens are known for them. Sample time point: week 5, during vaccination. Mutant IDH1 20-mer peptide, at 300 ug, made up each vaccine dose, with topical imiquimod. This table comes from immunoSEQ multiplex PCR, and its TCRdb copy is limited to in-frame clones, with some not included. This table holds roughly 30,000 clones, around 87% found once. The specimen comprised peripheral blood mononuclear cells (PBMCs), sampled from a glioma patient whose treatment included an IDH1 peptide vaccine. The receptors derive from a woman aged 40 to 50 with glioma. Some clones in this sample may be carry-over from other donors' samples.

This rearrangement joins TRBV28 to TRBJ1-2; D gene ambiguous. Germline CDR1 and CDR2: MDHEN and SYDVKM. V gave up 4 bases and J gave up 6 bases, with 12 bases separating them. This CDR3 has 13 residues. The CDR3 nucleotides read TGTGCCAGCAGTTCCACCTACAGTGATGGCTACACCTTC. Its protein is CASSSTYSDGYTF.

This chain joins TRBV7-2 and TRBJ2-1; 9 bases align to TRBD2. This CDR3 is built from 17 residues. V lost 1 base and J lost 9; bases outside the gene matches: 13. The germline gives CDR1 SGHTA, CDR2 FQGNSA. The CDR3 sequence is CASSLDLAGRHLGEQFF. Written as DNA, the CDR3 is TGTGCCAGCAGCTTAGACCTAGCGGGACGCCATTTGGGTGAGCAGTTCTTC. Complete variable domain (other parts from reference TRBV7-2 and TRBJ2-1): GAGVSQSPSNKVTEKGKDVELRCDPISGHTALYWYRQSLGQGLEFLIYFQGNSAPDKSGLPSDRFSAERTGGSVSTLTIQRTQQEDSAVYLCASSLDLAGRHLGEQFFGPGTRLTVL.

This chain connects TRBV6-5 to TRBJ2-5; either TRBD1 or TRBD2 may supply D (5 bases each). CDR3 length: 15 residues. The ends were cut back, 8 bases at V and 1 base at J, with 17 bases in the middle. Germline CDR1 is MNHEY and CDR2 is SVGAGI. CDR3 DNA: TGTGCCAGCCAAAGAAGAGGGGCCCGCCAAGAGACCCAGTACTTC. It yields the protein CASQRRGARQETQYF.

The chain employs TRBV7-2 and TRBJ2-1, with no clear D. Germline V gene sequence: CDR1 SGHTA, CDR2 FQGNSA. Deletions cut 5 bases from V and 0 bases from J, with 14 bases between. The CDR3 totals 16 residues. CDR3 loop: CASSRPVASSYNEQFF. Here the CDR3 DNA reads TGTGCCAGCAGCCGGCCGGTCGCCAGCTCCTACAATGAGCAGTTCTTC.

V gene TRBV5-6 combines with J gene TRBJ2-7; D uncertain. In germline, CDR1 is SGHDT, CDR2 YYEEEE. The V and J ends lost 0 bases and 5 bases respectively, with 18 bases between them. This CDR3 is built from 16 residues. CDR3 sequence reads: CASSLDALGNPNEQYF. In DNA form, the CDR3 reads TGTGCCAGCAGCTTGGATGCGCTAGGGAACCCCAACGAGCAGTACTTC.

The chain uses TRBV6-6 and TRBJ1-4, with D unclear. The V end was cut by 6 bases, the J end by 8 bases, with 16 bases between. The CDR3 sequence is 14 residues long. CDR1 and CDR2 (germline): MNHNY, SVGAGI (reference sequence). DNA of the CDR3: TGTGCCAGCAGCCACGTGGGTTTGGGGGAAAAACTGTTTTTT. Translated, it gives CASSHVGLGEKLFF.

The rearrangement joins TRBV4-3 to TRBJ2-7; weak D call: TRBD1 (5 bases). CDR3 size: 13 residues. The V and J ends lost 0 bases and 3 bases respectively, with 6 bases between them. Germline V gene data show CDR1 as LGHNA and CDR2 as YSLEER. DNA for the CDR3: TGCGCCAGCAGCCAAGATGGACACTACGAGCAGTACTTC. Encoded protein: CASSQDGHYEQYF.

V gene TRBV29-1 combines with J gene TRBJ2-5; perhaps D is TRBD1 or TRBD2 (6 bases each). Germline V gives CDR1 SQVTM, CDR2 ANQGSEA. This CDR3 has 13 amino acids. Deletions cut 3 bases from V and 4 bases from J, with 12 bases between. The DNA of the CDR3 is TGCAGCGTTGACGGGGGCCCCGGAGAGACCCAGTACTTC. Protein sequence: CSVDGGPGETQYF. The variable domain in full, with the rest retrieved from reference TRBV29-1 and TRBJ2-5, is SAVISQKPSRDICQRGTSLTIQCQVDSQVTMMFWYRQQPGQSLTLIATANQGSEATYESGFVIDKFPISRPNLTFSTLTVSNMSPEDSSIYLCSVDGGPGETQYFGPGTRLLVL.

This rearrangement joins TRBV13 to TRBJ1-1, with 7 nucleotides matching TRBD1. V was pared by 0 bases and J by 0 bases, with 19 bases of the junction left unmatched. This CDR3 contains 21 residues. Germline CDR1 PRHDT, CDR2 FYEKMQ (reference sequence). The DNA of the CDR3 is TGTGCCAGCAGCTTAGGTCCCAGATTTGACAGGGCTCGGTTCATGAACACTGAAGCTTTCTTT. Protein product: CASSLGPRFDRARFMNTEAFF.

This clone is a singleton in its sample. This sequence joins TRBV28 and TRBJ2-2; no definite D call. Per the germline V gene, CDR1 is MDHEN and CDR2 is SYDVKM. There are 14 residues in the CDR3. V was clipped by 5 bases and J by 1 base, with 8 bases between them. CDR3 nucleotide sequence: TGTGCCAGCAGTCGCCTCGGGAACACCGGGGAGCTGTTTTTT. It encodes CASSRLGNTGELFF.

In this sample, this clone turned up once. The V call is TRBV4-3, the J call TRBJ2-2, with TRBD2 as a possible D gene (5 bases). V was trimmed by 0 bases and J by 6 bases, leaving 11 bases between them. Germline V gene sequence: CDR1 LGHNA, CDR2 YSLEER. CDR3 length equals 15 residues. The CDR3 nucleotides read TGCGCCAGCAGCCAAGATGCACTAGAGTCCGGGGAGCTGTTTTTT. Its translation is CASSQDALESGELFF.

The CDR3 loop reads CASGRRSYNEQFF. DNA for the CDR3: TGTGCCAGCGGGAGGCGCTCCTACAATGAGCAGTTCTTC. This chain connects TRBV27 to TRBJ2-1; perhaps TRBD2 as D (6 bases). V lost 8 bases to trimming and J lost 0 bases, with 8 bases between them. The CDR3 covers 13 residues. Germline loops: CDR1 MNHEY, CDR2 SMNVEV (reference sequence).

The rearrangement links TRBV4-1 to TRBJ2-1; the D is unclear. Germline-derived CDR1 and CDR2 are MGHRA and YSYEKL. This CDR3 contains 18 residues. Between the trimmed V and J ends, which lost 2 bases and 5 bases, there was a span of 22 bases. CDR3 in DNA: TGCGCCAGCAGCCAACGCCTCCGTGCAGTCGTCTACGACAATGAGCAGTTCTTC. The encoded protein is CASSQRLRAVVYDNEQFF.

The V and J genes are TRBV28 and TRBJ1-4, with 7 bases that match TRBD1. The germline V gene encodes CDR1 MDHEN and CDR2 SYDVKM. Trimming at V came to 4 bases and at J to 3 bases, leaving 11 bases not matched to a gene. The CDR3 length is 17 residues. Here the CDR3 reads CASSSPRGGPSNEKLFF. The CDR3 DNA reads as TGTGCCAGCAGTTCCCCCCGAGGGGGCCCATCTAATGAAAAACTGTTTTTT.

V gene TRBV15 combines with J gene TRBJ2-2; 11 nucleotides line up with TRBD1. This CDR3 comprises 15 residues. Germline V gives CDR1 LNHNV, CDR2 YYDKDF (reference sequence). Trimming at V came to 5 bases and at J to 6 bases, leaving 5 bases not matched to a gene. In DNA form, the CDR3 reads TGTGCCACCAGCCGATGGACAGGGGGCTCCGGGGAGCTGTTTTTT. It encodes CATSRWTGGSGELFF.

The chain links TRBV18 to TRBJ2-5; maybe TRBD1 (6 bases). The V gene's germline CDR1 is KGHSH and CDR2 LQKENI. The CDR3 consists of 15 residues. Trimming shortened V by 3 bases and J by 4 bases, and 15 bases separated the two germline ends. The CDR3 region is CASSPPTGRGETQYF. CDR3 nucleotides: TGTGCCAGCTCACCCCCGACAGGAAGGGGAGAGACCCAGTACTTC.

A few counts support this clone. Here the CDR3 DNA reads TGTGCCAGCAGCGAGGATACAGGGGGCTCAAGCTCTGGGGCCAACGTCCTGACTTTC. Translating it yields CASSEDTGGSSSGANVLTF. The J gene is TRBJ2-6, the V gene TRBV9; 9 bases align to TRBD1. CDR3 length: 19 amino acids. Germline-derived CDR1 and CDR2 are SGDLS and YYNGEE. The trim removed 3 bases at V and 0 bases at J, leaving 10 bases unmatched.

The V call is TRBV5-3, the J call TRBJ1-6; 9 bases are shared with TRBD1. TRBV5-3 is noted as an ORF with a role that remains uncertain. The J segment lost 5 bases and the V segment lost 0 bases, leaving 18 bases of the junction unmatched. This CDR3 is 21 amino acids long. The CDR3 reads CARSLVIDPDRGIGNNSPLHF. CDR3 coding DNA: TGTGCCAGAAGCTTGGTGATAGACCCGGACAGGGGAATAGGGAATAATTCACCCCTCCACTTT.

About this clone: The junction departs from germline at one end; a sequencing error may be responsible. Other DNA variants within this sample encode the same CDR3. The chain carries TRBV10-3 and TRBJ2-7; no clear D gene. Germline loops: CDR1 ENHRY, CDR2 SYGVKD. This CDR3 has 13 residues. The CDR3 DNA follows: TGCGCCATCAGTGAGTCTCAAGGGCACGAGCAGTACTTC. This codes for CAISESQGHEQYF.

The CDR3 sequence: CASSVAWRSSGAGNTIYF. In nucleotides, the CDR3 is TGTGCCAGCAGCGTAGCTTGGAGGTCCTCGGGAGCTGGAAACACCATATATTTT. V gene TRBV9 combines with J gene TRBJ1-3; D is unresolved. V lost 0 bases to trimming and J lost 2 bases, with 18 bases between them. CDR3 length equals 18 residues. Germline values: CDR1 SGDLS, CDR2 YYNGEE. The full variable domain, in which reference TRBV9 and TRBJ1-3 provide the parts outside the CDR3, is DSGVTQTPKHLITATGQRVTLRCSPRSGDLSVYWYQQSLDQGLQFLIQYYNGEERAKGNILERFSAQQFPDLHSELNLSSLELGDSALYFCASSVAWRSSGAGNTIYFGEGSWLTVV.

The rearrangement links TRBV4-1 to TRBJ2-3; D gene uncertain. Germline CDR1 and CDR2: MGHRA and YSYEKL. The CDR3 runs 16 residues. With 1 base removed from V and 2 bases from J, the gap between germline ends came to 13 bases. CDR3 sequence: CASSQVDLGFTDTQYF. The CDR3 DNA is TGCGCCAGCAGCCAAGTCGACCTAGGTTTCACAGATACGCAGTATTTT.